The T cell receptor beta chain described here comes from a study of OX40 agonist ivuxolimab in advanced cancers. On the study more broadly: With ivuxolimab, an agonistic anti-OX40 (CD134) antibody, patients were treated.

V gave up 0 bases and J gave up 11 bases; unmatched junction bases: 10. Germline CDR1 reads GTSNPN; CDR2 reads SVGIG (reference sequence). The CDR3 spans 15 residues. Study findings and constraints: Clonal expansion among partial responders at 0.1-3.0 mg/kg ranked near the lowest.

Libraries were prepared by immunoSEQ multiplex PCR; TCRdb keeps only in-frame clonotypes and omits some of them. Of tens of thousands of clones in the sample, roughly 87% are singletons; the top ten hold roughly 0.2%. A word on this clone: Its specificity is not known.

The TCR comes from an adult with an advanced solid tumor such as melanoma, head and neck, liver or kidney cancer. The rearrangement links TRBV30 to TRBJ1-6, with 7 bases identical to TRBD1. The sequences come from CD4+ or CD8+ T cells sorted from blood, collected in a trial of the OX40 agonist ivuxolimab. CDR3 nucleotides: TGTGCCTGGAGTGTACTTAAGGGGGCCGGTCCACCCCTCCACTTT. It yields the protein CAWSVLKGAGPPLHF.